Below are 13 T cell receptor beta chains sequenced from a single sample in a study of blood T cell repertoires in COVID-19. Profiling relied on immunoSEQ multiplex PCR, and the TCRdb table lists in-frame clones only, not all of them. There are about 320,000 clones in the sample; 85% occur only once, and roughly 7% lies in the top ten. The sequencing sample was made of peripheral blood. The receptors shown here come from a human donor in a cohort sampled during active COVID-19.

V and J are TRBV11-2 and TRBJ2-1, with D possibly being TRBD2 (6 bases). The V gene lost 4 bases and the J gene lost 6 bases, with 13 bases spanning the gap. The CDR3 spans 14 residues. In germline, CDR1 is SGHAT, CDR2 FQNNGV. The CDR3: CASSSTGLFNEQFF. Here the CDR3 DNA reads TGTGCCAGCAGCTCCACGGGACTCTTCAATGAGCAGTTCTTC.

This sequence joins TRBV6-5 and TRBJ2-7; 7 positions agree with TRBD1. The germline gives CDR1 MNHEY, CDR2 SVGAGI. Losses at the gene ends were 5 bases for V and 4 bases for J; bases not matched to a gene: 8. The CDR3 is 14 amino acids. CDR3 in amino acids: CASSTGDRYYEQYF. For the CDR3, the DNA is TGTGCCAGCAGTACAGGGGACAGATATTACGAGCAGTACTTC.

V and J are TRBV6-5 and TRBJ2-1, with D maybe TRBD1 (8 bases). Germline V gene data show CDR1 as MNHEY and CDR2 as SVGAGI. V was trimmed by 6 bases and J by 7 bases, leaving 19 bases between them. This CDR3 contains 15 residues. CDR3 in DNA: TGTGCCAGCAGCCAGGGAACAGGGGGGGGAAATGAGCAGTTCTTC. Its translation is CASSQGTGGGNEQFF.

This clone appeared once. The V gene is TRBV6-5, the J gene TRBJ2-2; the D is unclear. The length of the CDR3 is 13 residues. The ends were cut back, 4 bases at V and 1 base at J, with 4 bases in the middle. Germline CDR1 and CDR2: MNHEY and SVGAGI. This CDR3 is CASSSGNTGELFF. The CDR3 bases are TGTGCCAGCAGTTCGGGGAACACCGGGGAGCTGTTTTTT.

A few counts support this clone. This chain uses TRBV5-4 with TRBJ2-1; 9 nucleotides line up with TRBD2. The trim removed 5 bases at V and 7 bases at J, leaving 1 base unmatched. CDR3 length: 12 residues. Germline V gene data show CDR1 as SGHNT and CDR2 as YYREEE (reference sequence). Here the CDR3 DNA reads TGTGCCAGCAGTAGCGGGGGTAATGAGCAGTTCTTC. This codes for CASSSGGNEQFF.

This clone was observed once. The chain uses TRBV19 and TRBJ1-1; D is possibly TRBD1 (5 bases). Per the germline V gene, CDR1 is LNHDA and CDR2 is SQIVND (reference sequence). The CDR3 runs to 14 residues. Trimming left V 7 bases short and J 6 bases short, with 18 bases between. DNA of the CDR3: TGTGCCAGTATCCCAGGGCAGGGATGGTCTGAAGCTTTCTTT. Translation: CASIPGQGWSEAFF.

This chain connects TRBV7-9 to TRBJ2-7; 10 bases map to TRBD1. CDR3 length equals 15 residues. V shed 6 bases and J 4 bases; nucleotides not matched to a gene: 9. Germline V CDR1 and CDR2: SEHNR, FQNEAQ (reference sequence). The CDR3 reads CASSDPGQGMYEQYF. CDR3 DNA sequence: TGTGCCAGCAGTGACCCGGGACAGGGGATGTACGAGCAGTACTTC.

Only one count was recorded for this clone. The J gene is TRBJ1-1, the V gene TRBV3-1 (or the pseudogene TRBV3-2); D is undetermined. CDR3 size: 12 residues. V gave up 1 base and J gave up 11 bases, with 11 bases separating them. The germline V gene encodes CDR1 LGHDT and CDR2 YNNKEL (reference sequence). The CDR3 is CASSQVRKTAFF. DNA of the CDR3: TGTGCCAGCAGCCAAGTCAGGAAGACGGCTTTCTTT.

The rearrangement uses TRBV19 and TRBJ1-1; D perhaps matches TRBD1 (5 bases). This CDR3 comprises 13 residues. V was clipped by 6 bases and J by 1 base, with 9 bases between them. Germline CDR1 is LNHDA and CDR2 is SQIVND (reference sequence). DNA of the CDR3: TGTGCCAGTAGCAAAACAGGGAACACTGAAGCTTTCTTT. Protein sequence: CASSKTGNTEAFF.

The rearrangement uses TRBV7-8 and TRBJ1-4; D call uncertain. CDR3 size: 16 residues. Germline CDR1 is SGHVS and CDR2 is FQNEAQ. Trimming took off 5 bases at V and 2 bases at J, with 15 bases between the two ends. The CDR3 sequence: CASSPSALDTNEKLFF. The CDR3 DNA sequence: TGTGCCAGCAGCCCAAGCGCGTTGGATACTAATGAAAAACTGTTTTTT.

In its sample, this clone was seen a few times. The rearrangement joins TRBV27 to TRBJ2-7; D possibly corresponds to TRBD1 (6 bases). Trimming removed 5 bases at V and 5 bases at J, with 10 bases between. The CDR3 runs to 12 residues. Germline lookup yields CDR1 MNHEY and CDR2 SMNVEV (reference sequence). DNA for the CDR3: TGTGCCAGCAGTCTCCCAGGGGACGAGCAGTACTTC. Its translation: CASSLPGDEQYF.

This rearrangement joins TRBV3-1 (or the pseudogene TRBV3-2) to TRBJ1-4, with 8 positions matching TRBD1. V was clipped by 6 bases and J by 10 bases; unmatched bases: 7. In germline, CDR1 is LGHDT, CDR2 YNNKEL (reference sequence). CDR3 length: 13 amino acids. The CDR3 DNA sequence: TGTGCCAGCAGTTACGGACAGGGAGGAAAACTGTTTTTT. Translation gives CASSYGQGGKLFF.

Here the CDR3 DNA reads TGTGCCAGCAGCTCGCTAGTCTCCGGGGAGCTGTTTTTT. Translating gives CASSSLVSGELFF. The chain has TRBV7-3 and TRBJ2-2; D gene unclear. Between the trimmed V and J ends, which lost 4 bases and 6 bases, there was a span of 9 bases. Germline V gives CDR1 SGHTA, CDR2 FQGTGA. The CDR3 totals 13 residues.